This TCR beta chain was found in a study of monozygotic twins with inflammatory bowel disease. General study results and limits: Especially where disease activity was present, IBD patients had fewer clonotypes in common with others than healthy twins did.

TCRdb processed the 5' RACE reads again and assigns one entry to each CDR3 protein, with no DNA. Its listing shows approximately 400,000 distinct CDR3 sequences. There are 14 residues in the CDR3. In the case of this clonotype: What it binds is unknown.

Whole blood that had not undergone T cell sorting provided the isolated total RNA. J is TRBJ1-5 and V is TRBV12-3 or TRBV12-4. The sequence derives from a human donor with ulcerative colitis or Crohn's disease, or a healthy co-twin of an affected twin (not recorded which). Specimen: blood. The CDR3 sequence: CASSGRNSNQPQHF.